The 20 T cell receptor beta chains given below trace back to one sample, sequenced in a study of shared T cell receptors in the human thymus. Assay: immunoSEQ multiplex PCR; the TCRdb copy retains only in-frame clones and omits some. The repertoire includes 600,000 or so clones, more than 75% of them detected once, and 0.0094% sits in the top ten. These data were also reused for a study on human thymus T cells.

Sequenced sample: thymocytes. Source of these receptors: a boy under three years old with a congenital heart defect.

The chain recombines TRBV9 with TRBJ1-1, with 7 bases matching TRBD1. There are 13 residues in the CDR3. Germline CDR1 SGDLS, CDR2 YYNGEE. Trimming removed 3 bases from V and 5 bases from J; junction bases left unmatched: 4. The CDR3 DNA is TGTGCCAGCAGCGCCCAGGGGGATACTGAAGCTTTCTTT. This encodes CASSAQGDTEAFF.

The rearrangement joins TRBV10-3 to TRBJ1-2, with 7 nucleotides matching TRBD1. Germline loops: CDR1 ENHRY, CDR2 SYGVKD. V shed 10 bases and J 4 bases; nucleotides not matched to a gene: 12. This CDR3 has 14 residues. Written as DNA, the CDR3 is TGTGCCAGTACCGGGACAGTTTCGTTCTATGGCTACACCTTC. Encoded protein: CASTGTVSFYGYTF.

CDR3 in amino acids: CASSQGQGDNEQFF. The CDR3 DNA is TGTGCCAGCAGCCAGGGACAGGGCGACAATGAGCAGTTCTTC. This chain joins TRBV7-9 and TRBJ2-1; TRBD1 aligns across 9 bases. CDR1 is SEHNR, CDR2 FQNEAQ, per germline (reference sequence). V shed 5 bases and J 5 bases; nucleotides not matched to a gene: 4. The CDR3 length is 14 residues.

The chain uses TRBV5-4 and TRBJ2-1; 7 bases fit TRBD1. The CDR3 is made up of 18 amino acids. Germline trimming cut 4 bases from V and 5 bases from J; bases unmatched to any gene: 18. Germline-derived CDR1 and CDR2 are SGHNT and YYREEE (reference sequence). CDR3 amino acids: CASSPRASFGTADNEQFF. CDR3 nucleotide sequence: TGTGCCAGCAGCCCGAGGGCTAGCTTCGGGACAGCTGACAATGAGCAGTTCTTC. The full variable domain, in which reference TRBV5-4 and TRBJ2-1 provide the parts outside the CDR3, is ETGVTQSPTHLIKTRGQQVTLRCSSQSGHNTVSWYQQALGQGPQFIFQYYREEENGRGNFPPRFSGLQFPNYSSELNVNALELDDSALYLCASSPRASFGTADNEQFFGPGTRLTVL.

The V and J genes are TRBV12-5 and TRBJ2-3, with TRBD1 as a possible D gene (7 bases). V shed 2 bases and J shed 4 bases, with 16 bases lying between them. The germline V gene encodes CDR1 LGHNT and CDR2 FRNRAP. The CDR3 has 16 amino acids. This chain's CDR3 is CASGLRRDRPADTQYF. The CDR3 DNA is TGTGCTAGTGGTTTGAGGAGGGACAGACCTGCAGATACGCAGTATTTT.

The V and J genes are TRBV20-1 and TRBJ2-1; D is uncertain. Germline CDR1 DFQATT, CDR2 SNEGSKA (reference sequence). CDR3 length: 9 residues. The DNA of the CDR3 is TGCACCGTTGTCAATGAGCAGTTCTTC. Translating it yields CTVVNEQFF.

This chain links TRBV27 with TRBJ1-5; 9 bases are a match to TRBD1. This CDR3 is built from 15 residues. With 6 bases clipped from V and 0 bases from J, the junction kept 3 bases outside the gene matches. The germline gives CDR1 MNHEY, CDR2 SMNVEV (reference sequence). DNA for the CDR3: TGTGCCAGCAGACAGGGGGCAAGTAGCAATCAGCCCCAGCATTTT. The encoded protein is CASRQGASSNQPQHF.

This chain uses TRBV27 with TRBJ2-7, with 12 bases that match TRBD1. The germline V gene has CDR1 MNHEY and CDR2 SMNVEV (reference sequence). The junction had 9 bases not matched to a gene; V was cut back by 5 bases and J by 1 base. CDR3 size: 17 residues. The CDR3 region is CASSTPGQGAVSYEQYF. The CDR3 region has the DNA TGTGCCAGCAGTACCCCGGGACAGGGGGCGGTTTCCTACGAGCAGTACTTC.

V usage is TRBV6-4 and J usage is TRBJ2-7; D perhaps matches TRBD1 (6 bases). Between the trimmed V and J ends, which lost 8 bases and 3 bases, there was a span of 23 bases. Germline CDR1 MRHNA, CDR2 SNTAGT. The CDR3 spans 16 residues. CDR3 sequence: CASAPLPGQNVYEQYF. As DNA, the CDR3 is TGTGCCAGCGCCCCATTACCGGGACAAAACGTCTACGAGCAGTACTTC.

The chain has TRBV4-3 and TRBJ2-2; 8 bases map to TRBD2. The CDR3 sequence is 17 residues long. Germline-derived CDR1 and CDR2 are LGHNA and YSLEER. The ends lost 3 bases at V and 9 bases at J; junction bases unmatched: 15. As DNA, the CDR3 is TGCGCCAGCAGCCACGATGACGATTTAGCGGGATCCCGGGAGCTGTTTTTT. Protein sequence: CASSHDDDLAGSRELFF.

The CDR3 loop reads CASSMGFGTQYF. In DNA, the CDR3 is TGTGCCAGTAGTATGGGCTTTGGGACCCAGTACTTC. The V gene is TRBV19, the J gene TRBJ2-5, with no clear D. In germline, CDR1 is LNHDA, CDR2 SQIVND (reference sequence). CDR3 length: 12 residues. V was trimmed by 3 bases and J by 7 bases, leaving 9 bases between them.

The V gene is TRBV21-1, the J gene TRBJ2-7; the table's D gene call, TRBD2, was not cross checked with the DNA. TRBV21-1 is classified as a pseudogene. This CDR3 contains 17 residues. The CDR3 nucleotides are TGTGCCAGCAGCAACGAGGATCCCACCTACCCCTACTACGAGCAGTACTTC. Translating gives CASSNEDPTYPYYEQYF.

The chain uses TRBV20-1 and TRBJ1-1, with D unclear. V was pared by 7 bases and J by 6 bases, with 12 bases between. The CDR3 is made up of 11 amino acids. The germline V gene has CDR1 DFQATT and CDR2 SNEGSKA (reference sequence). The DNA for the CDR3 is TGCAGTGTCACGACTAACGCTGAAGCTTTCTTT. Amino acid sequence: CSVTTNAEAFF.

The chain recombines TRBV29-1 with TRBJ2-7; weak D call: TRBD1 (5 bases). V lost 4 bases and J lost 3, with 16 bases in between. The CDR3 is 14 residues long. Germline CDR1 and CDR2: SQVTM and ANQGSEA. In nucleotides, the CDR3 is TGCAGCGTTGTTTTAGGACATGCGATCTACGAGCAGTACTTC. Amino acids: CSVVLGHAIYEQYF.

This clone turned up a few times. V usage is TRBV7-2 and J usage is TRBJ1-6; D is possibly TRBD1 (5 bases). The CDR3 loop spans 16 amino acids. Germline V gene data show CDR1 as SGHTA and CDR2 as FQGNSA. V was cut by 6 bases and J by 4 bases, with 16 bases left in between. This chain's CDR3 is CASRKPRTSYNSPLHF. The DNA for the CDR3 is TGTGCCAGCAGGAAGCCACGGACAAGTTATAATTCACCCCTCCACTTT. The variable domain in full, with the rest retrieved from reference TRBV7-2 and TRBJ1-6, is GAGVSQSPSNKVTEKGKDVELRCDPISGHTALYWYRQSLGQGLEFLIYFQGNSAPDKSGLPSDRFSAERTGGSVSTLTIQRTQQEDSAVYLCASRKPRTSYNSPLHFGNGTRLTVT.

This sequence joins TRBV20-1 and TRBJ2-4, with unresolved D. From germline, CDR1 is DFQATT and CDR2 SNEGSKA (reference sequence). The CDR3 spans 10 residues. The V gene lost 3 bases and the J gene lost 7 bases, with 4 bases spanning the gap. The CDR3 here is CSASANIQYF. DNA for the CDR3: TGCAGTGCTAGTGCGAACATTCAGTACTTC.

The V call is TRBV6-1, the J call TRBJ2-7; 12 bases align to TRBD2. The CDR3 has 15 residues. V shed 8 bases, J shed 3 bases, and the junction held 8 bases outside the gene matches. Germline CDR1 is MNHNS and CDR2 is SASEGT. DNA for the CDR3: TGTGCCAGCGGGACTAGCGGGCGGGTTAGCTACGAGCAGTACTTC. It translates to CASGTSGRVSYEQYF.

V usage is TRBV6-1 and J usage is TRBJ1-5; 7 nucleotides align to TRBD1. Trimming removed 2 bases from V and 5 bases from J; junction bases left unmatched: 9. The CDR3 sequence is 16 residues long. Germline lookup yields CDR1 MNHNS and CDR2 SASEGT. Written as DNA, the CDR3 is TGTGCCAGCAGTGAACGTGGCCGGGACAGCCATCAGCCCCAGCATTTT. Translated: CASSERGRDSHQPQHF.

This chain connects TRBV6-1 to TRBJ2-3; TRBD1 matches at 9 bases. The CDR3 loop spans 17 amino acids. With V trimmed by 1 base and J by 4 bases, 9 bases remained unmatched. Germline assignment: CDR1 MNHNS and CDR2 SASEGT. The CDR3 bases are TGTGCCAGCAGTGAAGAGGTGGGACAGGGTTTTGCAGATACGCAGTATTTT. Its protein product is CASSEEVGQGFADTQYF.

V usage is TRBV5-1 and J usage is TRBJ2-3; 13 positions agree with TRBD2. V trimming: 4 bases; J trimming: 6 bases; junction bases outside the gene matches: 5. This CDR3 region has 15 residues. Germline CDR1 reads SGHRS; CDR2 reads YFSETQ. The CDR3 is CASSRTSGSGDTQYF. The CDR3 DNA is TGCGCCAGCAGCAGGACTAGCGGGAGTGGCGATACGCAGTATTTT.